Included here is one T cell receptor beta chain sequence, with context. The junction and the germline gene differ at one end; a read error may be behind it. The sample originates from a study of T cells in Graves' hyperthyroidism and ophthalmopathy. The CDR3 runs to 16 residues. CDR1 ENHRY and CDR2 SYGVKD come from the germline V gene. Amplification yielded TCR beta CDR3 regions, with RNA transcripts as the source. During a first-round RT-PCR of the TCR CDR3, the HTBI primer set was used. TCRdb redid the calling of the multiplex PCR reads with MiXCR, one entry per CDR3 protein. Among 610,000 or so distinct CDR3 sequences listed, about half were seen once.

This receptor was obtained from a woman aged 18 to 35 with Graves' hyperthyroidism. J is TRBJ1-1 and V is TRBV10-3; D remains ambiguous. The specimen sequenced was peripheral blood or thyroid tissue (not recorded which). DNA for the CDR3: TGTGCCATCAGTGGAGCTGGGCATAGTGGAGACACTGAAGCTTTCTTC. This gives the protein CAISGAGHSGDTEAFF.